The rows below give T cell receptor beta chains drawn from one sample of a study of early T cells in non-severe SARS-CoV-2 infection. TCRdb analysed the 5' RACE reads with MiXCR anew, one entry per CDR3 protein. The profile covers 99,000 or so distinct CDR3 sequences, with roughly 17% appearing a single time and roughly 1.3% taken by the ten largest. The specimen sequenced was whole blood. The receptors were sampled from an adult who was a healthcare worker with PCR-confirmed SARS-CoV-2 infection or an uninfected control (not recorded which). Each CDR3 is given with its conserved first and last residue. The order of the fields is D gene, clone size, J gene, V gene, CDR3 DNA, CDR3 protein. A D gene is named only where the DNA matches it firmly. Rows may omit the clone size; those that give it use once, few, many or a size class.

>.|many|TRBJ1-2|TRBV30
TGTGCCTGGAGTGCCGACAGCTATGGCTACACCTTC
CAWSADSYGYTF
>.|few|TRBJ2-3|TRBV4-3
TGCGCCAGCAGCCAAGATACGGCGGTACGCGCAGATACGCAGTATTTT
CASSQDTAVRADTQYF
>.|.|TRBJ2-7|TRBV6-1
TGTGCCAGCAGTGAAATCGCGCGCTCCTACGAGCAGTACTTC
CASSEIARSYEQYF
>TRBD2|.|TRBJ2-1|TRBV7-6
TGTGCCAGCAGCATCTCCGGGGGGGTCACCTACAATGAGCAGTTCTTC
CASSISGGVTYNEQFF
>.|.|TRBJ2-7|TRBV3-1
TGTGCCAGCAGCCTGGGTCTTGCTCGCGAGCAGTACTTC
CASSLGLAREQYF
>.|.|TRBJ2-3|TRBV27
TGTGCCAGCAGGGGCAATTCAGATACGCAGTATTTT
CASRGNSDTQYF
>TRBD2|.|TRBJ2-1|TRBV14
TGTGCCAGCAGCCAAGTTCTCCCGGGCGGGAGGGCGGCACATGAGCAGTTCTTC
CASSQVLPGGRAAHEQFF
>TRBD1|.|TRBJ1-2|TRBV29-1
TGCAGCGCCTGGACAGGGGGCAGTACGGGTGGCTACACCTTC
CSAWTGGSTGGYTF
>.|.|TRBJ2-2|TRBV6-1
TGTGCCAGCAGTGAGTCCGGGACTGTTGCTACCGGGGAGCTGTTTTTT
CASSESGTVATGELFF
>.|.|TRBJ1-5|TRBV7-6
TGTGCCAGCAGCTTATACGACCAGGGTCAGCCCCAGCATTTT
CASSLYDQGQPQHF
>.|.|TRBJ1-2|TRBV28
TGTGCCAGCAGTTACCATGGGGGGAGCTATGGCTACACCTTC
CASSYHGGSYGYTF
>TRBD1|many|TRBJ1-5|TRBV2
TGTGCCAGCAGGGAGACAGGGGATCAGCCCCAGCATTTT
CASRETGDQPQHF
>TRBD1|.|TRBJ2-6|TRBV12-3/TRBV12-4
TGTGCCAGCAGTTCGGTTTATGGGGACAGGGGCCGAGGGGCCAACGTCCTGACTTTC
CASSSVYGDRGRGANVLTF
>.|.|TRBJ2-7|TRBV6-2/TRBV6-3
TGTGCCGCCTCTCGGGACGCGACCTACGAGCAGTACTTC
CAASRDATYEQYF
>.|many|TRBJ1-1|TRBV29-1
TGCAGCGTTTTACGGCCGGGACGTAGAACTGAAGCTTTCTTT
CSVLRPGRRTEAFF
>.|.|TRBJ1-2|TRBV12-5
TGTGCTAGTGGTTTACCTCGGGGGCTGACGTATGGCTACACCTTC
CASGLPRGLTYGYTF
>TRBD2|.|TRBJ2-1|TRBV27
TGTGCCAGCAGAAAAATCTCGGGAGGCGGTGAGCAGTTCTTC
CASRKISGGGEQFF
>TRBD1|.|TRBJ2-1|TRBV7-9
TGTGCCAGCAGCTTAGGTCCGGGACAGGGGCGTAATGAGCAGTTCTTC
CASSLGPGQGRNEQFF
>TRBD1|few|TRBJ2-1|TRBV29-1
TGCAGCGCTGGTGGGACAGGCAGTTACAATGAGCAGTTCTTC
CSAGGTGSYNEQFF
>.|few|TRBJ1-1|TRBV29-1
TGCAGCGCTCCTGGGAGTACCCCGAACACTGAAGCTTTCTTT
CSAPGSTPNTEAFF
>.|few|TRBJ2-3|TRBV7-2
TGTGCCAGCAGCTATACCGGCACAGATACGCAGTATTTT
CASSYTGTDTQYF
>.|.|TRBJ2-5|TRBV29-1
TGCAGCGTTGAAGGAGGCGGGGAGACCCAGTACTTC
CSVEGGGETQYF
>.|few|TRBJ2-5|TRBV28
TGTGCCAGCAGTGTCCGGGACGGTCCAGAGACCCAGTACTTC
CASSVRDGPETQYF
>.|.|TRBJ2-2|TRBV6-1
TGTGCCAGCAGTGGATTAACCGGGGAGCTGTTTTTT
CASSGLTGELFF
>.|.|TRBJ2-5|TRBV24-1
TGTGCCACCAGCGAGGTAACAGGGGAGGGAGAGACCCAGTACTTC
CATSEVTGEGETQYF
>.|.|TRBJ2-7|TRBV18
TGTGCCAGCTCACCACGGGGACCGTCCTACGAGCAGTACTTC
CASSPRGPSYEQYF
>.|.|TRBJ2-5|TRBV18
TGTGCCAGCTCACCACCAGGGTTAACCAAAGAGACCCAGTACTTC
CASSPPGLTKETQYF
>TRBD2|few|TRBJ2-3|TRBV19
TGTGCCAGTAGTACTCGACTAGCGGGAGGCACAGATACGCAGTATTTT
CASSTRLAGGTDTQYF
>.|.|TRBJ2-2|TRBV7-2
TGTGCCAGCAGCTTAGTACAGTCCGGGGAGCTGTTTTTT
CASSLVQSGELFF
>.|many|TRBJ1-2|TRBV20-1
TGCAGTGCGACAGACATGAAATTACTATTGAAGGGTTGGTATGGCTACACCTTC
CSATDMKLLLKGWYGYTF
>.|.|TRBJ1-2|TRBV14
TGTGCCAGCAGCCCCGGACAGTATGGCTACACCTTC
CASSPGQYGYTF
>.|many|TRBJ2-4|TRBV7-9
TGTGCCAGCAGCAAGGGAGGAACCAAAAACATTCAGTACTTC
CASSKGGTKNIQYF
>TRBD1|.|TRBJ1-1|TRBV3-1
TGTGCCAGCAGCCAAAACGGACAGGGAGAGGCTGAAGCTTTCTTT
CASSQNGQGEAEAFF
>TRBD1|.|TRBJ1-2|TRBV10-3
TGTGCCATTGGGACAGGGGGCGCCGAGGATGGCTACACCTTC
CAIGTGGAEDGYTF
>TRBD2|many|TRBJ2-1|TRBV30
TGTGCCTGGAGCGCCCCCGGGACTAGCGGGACTTGGGAGCAGTTCTTC
CAWSAPGTSGTWEQFF
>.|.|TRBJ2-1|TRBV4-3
TGCGCCAGCAGCCAAGAGGGCAATGAGCAGTTCTTC
CASSQEGNEQFF
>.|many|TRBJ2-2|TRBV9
TGTGCCAGCAGCCCGACTGGGGGGATGGGCGGGGAGCTGTTTTTT
CASSPTGGMGGELFF
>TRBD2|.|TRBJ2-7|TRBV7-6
TGTGCCAGCAGCTACCCGAGGGGTAGCGGGAACTCCTACGAGCAGTACTTC
CASSYPRGSGNSYEQYF
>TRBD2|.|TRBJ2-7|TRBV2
TGTGCCAGCAATTCAGCGGGGGGCTGGTACGAGCAGTACTTC
CASNSAGGWYEQYF
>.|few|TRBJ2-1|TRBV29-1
TGCAGCGTTGCCACACGGTTTATCGGGGAGCAGTTCTTC
CSVATRFIGEQFF
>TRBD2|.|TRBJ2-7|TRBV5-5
TGTGCCAGCAGCATGGAGGCTAGCGGGGTTTACGAGCAGTACTTC
CASSMEASGVYEQYF
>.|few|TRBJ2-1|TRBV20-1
TGCAGTGCTAGGCGCCGGGAGAATGAGCAGTTCTTC
CSARRRENEQFF
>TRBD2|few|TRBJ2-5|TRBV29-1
TGCAGCGTCGGCGGACTAGCGGGAGGCCCACCCTCCGGCACCCAGTACTTC
CSVGGLAGGPPSGTQYF
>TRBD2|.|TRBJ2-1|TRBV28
TGTGCCAGCATCAACCGGGACTACCTCAATGAGCAGTTCTTC
CASINRDYLNEQFF
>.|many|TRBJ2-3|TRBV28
TGTGCCAGCAGTTCCGTAGCGTCTGGCACAGATACGCAGTATTTT
CASSSVASGTDTQYF
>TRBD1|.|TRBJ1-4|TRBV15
TGTGCCACCAGCAGAGATCGGGACAGACCTAATGAAAAACTGTTTTTT
CATSRDRDRPNEKLFF
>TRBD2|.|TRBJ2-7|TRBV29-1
TGCAGCGTTGGGGTAGCGGGAGGTCTCAACGAGCAGTACTTC
CSVGVAGGLNEQYF
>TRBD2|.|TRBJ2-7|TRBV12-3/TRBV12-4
TGTGCCAGCAGGACTAGCGGGAGGGCCTACGAGCAGTACTTC
CASRTSGRAYEQYF
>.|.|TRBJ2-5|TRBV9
TGTGCCAGCAGCGCGGGACACACACTGCCCGGGCAAGAGACCCAGTACTTC
CASSAGHTLPGQETQYF
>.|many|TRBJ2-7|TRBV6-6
TGTGCCAGCAGTTACCAAGACCAAGCCTACGAGCAGTACTTC
CASSYQDQAYEQYF
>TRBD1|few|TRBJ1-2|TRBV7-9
TGTGCCAGCAGCTTAGGTCGACCAACAGGGGTGAACTATGGCTACACCTTC
CASSLGRPTGVNYGYTF
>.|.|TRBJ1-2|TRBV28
TGTGCCAGCAGTTTAAGGGCCCTCTATGGCTACACCTTC
CASSLRALYGYTF
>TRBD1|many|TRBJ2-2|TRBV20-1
TGCAGTGCTAGAGGTGGCCAGGGACAGAGTAACACCGGGGAGCTGTTTTTT
CSARGGQGQSNTGELFF